The 25 T cell receptor beta chains below were found in one sample sequenced in a study of T cells expressing NK-cell markers. Each CDR3 protein gets one entry in TCRdb, which reprocessed the 5' RACE reads and gives no DNA. The sample totals 200,000 to 300,000 distinct CDR3 sequences. The sequenced sample was blood T cells: a sorted CD56 or NKG2C T cell subset, CD4+ or CD8+ T cells, or bulk PBMC T cells (not recorded which). All receptors derive from a man aged 18 to 29 in good health.

The genes are TRBV12-3 or TRBV12-4 and TRBJ1-5; TCRdb's assignment of TRBD1 cannot be checked, as there is no DNA. CDR3 size: 14 residues. CDR3 protein: CASRPDSSNQPQHF.

The chain joins TRBV7-2 to TRBJ2-5. Germline V gene lookup returns CDR1 SGHTA and CDR2 FQGNSA. This CDR3 contains 13 residues. The CDR3 spells CASSLRVGETQYF.

The chain links TRBV24-1 to TRBJ2-5; the D call of TRBD2 rests on TCRdb alone, since no DNA is present to check it. CDR1 is KGHDR, CDR2 SFDVKD, per germline. This CDR3 has 16 residues. CDR3 region: CATSDTLAGEGETQYF.

This chain joins TRBV18 and TRBJ1-3. The germline gives CDR1 KGHSH, CDR2 LQKENI. There are 16 residues in the CDR3. CDR3 amino acids: CASSPKTPVSGNTIYF.

The chain is built from TRBV5-6 and TRBJ1-1; TCRdb's D call, TRBD1, is unchecked because there is no DNA. Germline assignment: CDR1 SGHDT and CDR2 YYEEEE. The CDR3 is made up of 14 amino acids. CDR3 sequence reads: CASSFGTVDTEAFF.

This chain joins TRBV29-1 and TRBJ2-3; absent DNA, TCRdb's TRBD2 call cannot be checked. The CDR3 extends over 18 amino acids. CDR1 SQVTM and CDR2 ANQGSEA come from the germline V gene. The CDR3 region is CSVEGVRGSATSTDTQYF.

The chain recombines TRBV20-1 with TRBJ1-6. Germline values: CDR1 DFQATT, CDR2 SNEGSKA (reference sequence). This CDR3 has 15 amino acids. CDR3: CSARRQTDYNSPLHF.

CDR3 residues: CSADTGKAEAFF. The gene calls are TRBV20-1 and TRBJ1-1; the TRBD1 assignment by TCRdb is unverifiable without DNA. Germline CDR1 DFQATT, CDR2 SNEGSKA (reference sequence). The CDR3 totals 12 residues.

V and J are TRBV29-1 and TRBJ2-2. Germline V lookup: CDR1 SQVTM, CDR2 ANQGSEA. The CDR3 has 12 residues. The CDR3 loop reads CSVSELGGELFF.

The rearrangement uses TRBV2 and TRBJ1-5; TCRdb indicates TRBD1, and absent DNA this call remains unverified. Germline values: CDR1 SNHLY, CDR2 FYNNEI. CDR3 length: 14 amino acids. The CDR3 here is CASSTGQGSQPQHF. The full variable domain, completed using reference TRBV2 and TRBJ1-5, is EPEVTQTPSHQVTQMGQEVILRCVPISNHLYFYWYRQILGQKVEFLVSFYNNEISEKSEIFDDQFSVERPDGSNFTLKIRSTKLEDSAMYFCASSTGQGSQPQHFGDGTRLSIL.

The chain employs TRBV20-1 and TRBJ2-3; the TRBD2 assignment by TCRdb is unverifiable without DNA. CDR1 is DFQATT, CDR2 SNEGSKA, per germline (reference sequence). The CDR3 has 12 amino acids. This CDR3 reads CSPSGRVDTQYF.

The chain links TRBV7-2 to TRBJ1-1. The germline V gene has CDR1 SGHTA and CDR2 FQGNSA. CDR3 length: 15 residues. CDR3 residues: CASSLAGRTGTEAFF.

The V gene is TRBV4-1, the J gene TRBJ1-1; TCRdb's D call, TRBD1, is unchecked because there is no DNA. Germline values: CDR1 MGHRA, CDR2 YSYEKL. CDR3 length: 18 amino acids. The CDR3 loop is CASSHRPGQGRRGTEAFF.

The J gene is TRBJ2-2, the V gene TRBV12-3 or TRBV12-4; TCRdb indicates TRBD2, and absent DNA this call remains unverified. This CDR3 has 18 residues. CDR3 region: CASSLFVGGRAGAGELFF.

The genes are TRBV6-2 or TRBV6-3 and TRBJ1-5. Germline V gene sequence: CDR1 MNHEY, CDR2 SVGEGT. The CDR3 is 14 amino acids. CDR3 sequence reads: CASRTGSPAQPQHF.

This chain links TRBV4-3 with TRBJ1-1; no DNA is available, so the TRBD1 call from TCRdb remains unchecked. Germline CDR1 reads LGHNA; CDR2 reads YSLEER. There are 19 residues in the CDR3. The CDR3 loop reads CASSQQRSGTGFLGTEAFF.

The chain recombines TRBV7-2 with TRBJ2-5; TCRdb's D gene call, TRBD1, goes unchecked for lack of DNA. Germline lookup yields CDR1 SGHTA and CDR2 FQGNSA. CDR3 length: 16 amino acids. This chain's CDR3 is CASSSPGTGIGETQYF.

This chain connects TRBV12-3 or TRBV12-4 to TRBJ2-2; TCRdb returns TRBD1, unconfirmable since there is no DNA. This CDR3 comprises 14 residues. The CDR3 reads CASTLGGQGGELFF.

The chain uses TRBV15 and TRBJ2-7; the TCRdb call, TRBD1, lacks DNA for checking. CDR3 size: 14 residues. The germline V gene encodes CDR1 LNHNV and CDR2 YYDKDF (reference sequence). CDR3 amino acids: CATSRGQGAREQYF.

Here the CDR3 reads CSVEDPLLGEGRYNEQFF. The rearrangement links TRBV29-1 to TRBJ2-1; without DNA, the TCRdb call of TRBD2 cannot be checked. Germline CDR1 reads SQVTM; CDR2 reads ANQGSEA. CDR3 length equals 18 residues.

The rearrangement links TRBV12-3 or TRBV12-4 to TRBJ1-6; TCRdb indicates TRBD1, and absent DNA this call remains unverified. The CDR3 sequence is 14 residues long. CDR3 loop: CASSAGQGSSPLHF.

This chain links TRBV20-1 with TRBJ2-1; there is no DNA to check the TCRdb D call of TRBD2. Germline CDR1 and CDR2: DFQATT and SNEGSKA (reference sequence). The CDR3 length is 12 residues. The CDR3 spells CSRGLRSDEQFF.

This sequence joins TRBV7-3 and TRBJ2-3; TCRdb calls TRBD1, which cannot be checked without DNA. This CDR3 region has 15 residues. Per germline, CDR1 SGHTA and CDR2 FQGTGA. CDR3 protein: CASSPQGVFADTQYF. The full variable domain, its missing parts supplied by reference TRBV7-3 and TRBJ2-3, is GAGVSQTPSNKVTEKGKYVELRCDPISGHTALYWYRQSLGQGPEFLIYFQGTGAADDSGLPNDRFFAVRPEGSVSTLKIQRTERGDSAVYLCASSPQGVFADTQYFGPGTRLTVL.

CDR3 loop: CASSQGGRVGYTF. This chain connects TRBV6-1 to TRBJ1-2; checking the TCRdb D call of TRBD1 is not possible without DNA. Germline CDR1 reads MNHNS; CDR2 reads SASEGT. This CDR3 is 13 amino acids long.

The gene calls are TRBV29-1 and TRBJ1-5; with no DNA, the TCRdb D assignment of TRBD1 cannot be verified. Germline V CDR1 and CDR2: SQVTM, ANQGSEA. This CDR3 comprises 13 residues. CDR3 sequence: CSVRQGGNQPQHF.